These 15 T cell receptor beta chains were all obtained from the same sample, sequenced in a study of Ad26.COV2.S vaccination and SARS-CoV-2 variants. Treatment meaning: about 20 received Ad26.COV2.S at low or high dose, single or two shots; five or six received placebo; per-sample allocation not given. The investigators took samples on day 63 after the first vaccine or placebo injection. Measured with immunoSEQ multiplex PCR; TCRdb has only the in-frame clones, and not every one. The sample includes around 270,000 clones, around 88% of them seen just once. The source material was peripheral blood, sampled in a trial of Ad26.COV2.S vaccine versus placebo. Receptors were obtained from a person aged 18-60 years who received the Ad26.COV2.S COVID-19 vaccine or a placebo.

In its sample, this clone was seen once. CDR3 DNA: TGTGCCAGCAGCCAGTCCCGGGACAGACCCACCGGGGAGCTGTTTTTT. Translated, it gives CASSQSRDRPTGELFF. V and J are TRBV9 and TRBJ2-2; 7 bases line up with TRBD1. The CDR3 sequence is 16 residues long. Germline CDR1 reads SGDLS; CDR2 reads YYNGEE. Trimming removed 4 bases from V and 4 bases from J; junction bases left unmatched: 10.

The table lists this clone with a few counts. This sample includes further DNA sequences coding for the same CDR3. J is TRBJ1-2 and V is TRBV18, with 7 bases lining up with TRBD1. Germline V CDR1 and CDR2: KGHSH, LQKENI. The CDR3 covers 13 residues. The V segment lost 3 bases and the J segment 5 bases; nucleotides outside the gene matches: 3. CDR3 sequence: CASSPGQLYGYTF. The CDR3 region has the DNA TGTGCCAGCTCACCGGGACAGTTGTATGGCTACACCTTC.

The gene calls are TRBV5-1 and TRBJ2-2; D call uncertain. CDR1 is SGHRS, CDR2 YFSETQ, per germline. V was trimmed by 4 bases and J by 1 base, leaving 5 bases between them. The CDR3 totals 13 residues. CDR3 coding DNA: TGCGCCAGCAGCCAAATGAACACCGGGGAGCTGTTTTTT. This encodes CASSQMNTGELFF.

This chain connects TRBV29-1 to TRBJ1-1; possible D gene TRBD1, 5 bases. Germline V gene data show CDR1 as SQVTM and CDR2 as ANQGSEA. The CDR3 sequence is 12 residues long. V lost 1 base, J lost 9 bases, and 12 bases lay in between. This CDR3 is CSVEGREVKAFF. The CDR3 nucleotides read TGCAGCGTTGAAGGCAGGGAGGTGAAAGCTTTCTTT.

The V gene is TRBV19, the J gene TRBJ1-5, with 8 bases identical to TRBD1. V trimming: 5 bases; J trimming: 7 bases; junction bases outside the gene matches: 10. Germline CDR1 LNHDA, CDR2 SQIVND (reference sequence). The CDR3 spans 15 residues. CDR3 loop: CASSLGTGMRQPQHF. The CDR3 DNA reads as TGTGCCAGTAGTTTAGGGACAGGCATGAGGCAGCCCCAGCATTTT.

CDR3 coding DNA: TGTGCCAGTAATCACGACAGGGAGGGAGCAGATACGCAGTATTTT. As protein: CASNHDREGADTQYF. The chain has TRBV19 and TRBJ2-3; D is possibly TRBD1 or TRBD2 (7 bases each). The germline V and J ends were trimmed by 7 bases and 4 bases, with 18 bases remaining between them. The CDR3 is 15 amino acids. CDR1 and CDR2 (germline): LNHDA, SQIVND (reference sequence).

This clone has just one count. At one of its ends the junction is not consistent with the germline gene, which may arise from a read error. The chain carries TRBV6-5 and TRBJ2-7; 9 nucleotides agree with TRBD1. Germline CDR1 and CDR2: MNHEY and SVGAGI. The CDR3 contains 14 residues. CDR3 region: CASSQDRGSHEQYF. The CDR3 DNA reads TGTGCCAGCAGTCAGGACAGGGGCTCCCACGAGCAGTACTTC.

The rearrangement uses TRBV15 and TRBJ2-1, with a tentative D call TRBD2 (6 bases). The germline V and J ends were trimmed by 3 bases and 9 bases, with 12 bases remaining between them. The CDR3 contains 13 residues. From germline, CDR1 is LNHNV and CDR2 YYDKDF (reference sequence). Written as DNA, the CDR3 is TGTGCCACCAGCAGGCGGGATAAGGGTGAGCAGTTCTTC. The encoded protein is CATSRRDKGEQFF.

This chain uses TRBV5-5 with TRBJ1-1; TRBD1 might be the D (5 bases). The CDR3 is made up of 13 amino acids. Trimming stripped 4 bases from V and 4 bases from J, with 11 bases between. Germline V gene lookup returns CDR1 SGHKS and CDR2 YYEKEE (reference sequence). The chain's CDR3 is CASSGGRFTEAFF. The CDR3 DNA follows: TGTGCCAGCAGCGGGGGACGATTCACTGAAGCTTTCTTT.

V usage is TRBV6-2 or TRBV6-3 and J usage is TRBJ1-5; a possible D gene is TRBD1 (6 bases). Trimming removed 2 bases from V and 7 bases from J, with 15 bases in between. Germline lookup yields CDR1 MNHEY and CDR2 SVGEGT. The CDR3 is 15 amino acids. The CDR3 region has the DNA TGTGCCAGCAGTTACACAGCAGGGGCCAGCCAGCCCCAGCATTTT. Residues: CASSYTAGASQPQHF.

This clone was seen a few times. In DNA form, the CDR3 reads TGCGCCAGCAGGGGTATTAGCGGGAGGGCCGGGGAGCTGTTTTTT. Translating it yields CASRGISGRAGELFF. The genes are TRBV10-2 and TRBJ2-2, with 11 bases aligning to TRBD2. The CDR3 loop spans 15 amino acids. CDR1 WSHSY and CDR2 SAAADI come from the germline V gene. V lost 6 bases to trimming and J lost 6 bases; unmatched junction nucleotides: 6.

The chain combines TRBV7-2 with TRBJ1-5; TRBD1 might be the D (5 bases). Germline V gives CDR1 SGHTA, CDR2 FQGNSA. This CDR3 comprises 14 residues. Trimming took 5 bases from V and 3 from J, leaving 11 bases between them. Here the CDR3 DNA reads TGTGCCAGCAGCGCGGGACCGACCAATCAGCCCCAGCATTTT. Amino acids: CASSAGPTNQPQHF.

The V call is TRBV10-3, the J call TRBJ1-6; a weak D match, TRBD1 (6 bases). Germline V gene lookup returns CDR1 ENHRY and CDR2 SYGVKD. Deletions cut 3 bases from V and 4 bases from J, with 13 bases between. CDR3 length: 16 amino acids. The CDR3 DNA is TGTGCCATCAGTGATGGGGGGCCAAATTATAATTCACCCCTCCACTTT. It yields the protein CAISDGGPNYNSPLHF.

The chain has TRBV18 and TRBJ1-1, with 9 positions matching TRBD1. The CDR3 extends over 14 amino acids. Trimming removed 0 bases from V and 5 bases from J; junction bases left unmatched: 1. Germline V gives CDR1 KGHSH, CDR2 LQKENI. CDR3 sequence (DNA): TGTGCCAGCTCACCACCCGGACAGGGGACTGAAGCTTTCTTT. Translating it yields CASSPPGQGTEAFF.

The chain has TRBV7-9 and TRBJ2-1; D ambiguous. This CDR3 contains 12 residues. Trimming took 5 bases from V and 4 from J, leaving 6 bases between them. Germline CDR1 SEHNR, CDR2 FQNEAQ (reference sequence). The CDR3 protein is CASSRGYNEQFF. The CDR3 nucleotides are TGTGCCAGCAGCCGCGGATACAATGAGCAGTTCTTC. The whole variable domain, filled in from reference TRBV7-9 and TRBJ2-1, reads DTGVSQNPRHKITKRGQNVTFRCDPISEHNRLYWYRQTLGQGPEFLTYFQNEAQLEKSRLLSDRFSAERPKGSFSTLEIQRTEQGDSAMYLCASSRGYNEQFFGPGTRLTVL.